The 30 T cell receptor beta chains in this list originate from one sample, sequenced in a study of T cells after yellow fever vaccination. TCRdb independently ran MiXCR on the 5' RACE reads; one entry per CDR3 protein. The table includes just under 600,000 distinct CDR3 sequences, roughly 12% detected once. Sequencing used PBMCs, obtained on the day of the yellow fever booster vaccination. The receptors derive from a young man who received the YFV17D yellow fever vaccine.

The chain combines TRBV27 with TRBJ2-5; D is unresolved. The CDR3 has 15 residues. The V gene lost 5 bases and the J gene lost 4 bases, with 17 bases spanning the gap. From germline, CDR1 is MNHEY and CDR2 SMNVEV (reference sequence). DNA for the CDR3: TGTGCCAGCAGTATAGTGTCAGCCATCGGAGAGACCCAGTACTTC. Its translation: CASSIVSAIGETQYF.

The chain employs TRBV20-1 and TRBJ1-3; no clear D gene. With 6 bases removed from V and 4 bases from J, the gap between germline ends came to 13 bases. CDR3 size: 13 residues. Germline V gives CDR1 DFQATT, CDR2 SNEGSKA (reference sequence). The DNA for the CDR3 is TGCAGTGCAACCAGCTGGCAGGGAAACACCATATATTTT. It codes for CSATSWQGNTIYF.

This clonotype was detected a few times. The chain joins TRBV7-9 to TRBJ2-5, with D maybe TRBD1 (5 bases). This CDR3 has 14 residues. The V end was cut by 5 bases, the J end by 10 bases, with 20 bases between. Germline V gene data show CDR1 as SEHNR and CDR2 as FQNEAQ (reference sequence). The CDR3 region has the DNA TGTGCCAGCAGCCAAGAAGGGGCCGCATGGGACCAGTACTTC. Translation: CASSQEGAAWDQYF.

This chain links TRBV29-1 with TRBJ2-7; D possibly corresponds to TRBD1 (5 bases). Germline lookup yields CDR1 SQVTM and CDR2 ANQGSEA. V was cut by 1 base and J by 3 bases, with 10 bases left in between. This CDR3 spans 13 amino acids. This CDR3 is CSVEAAGIYEQYF. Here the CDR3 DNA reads TGCAGCGTTGAAGCCGCAGGGATCTACGAGCAGTACTTC.

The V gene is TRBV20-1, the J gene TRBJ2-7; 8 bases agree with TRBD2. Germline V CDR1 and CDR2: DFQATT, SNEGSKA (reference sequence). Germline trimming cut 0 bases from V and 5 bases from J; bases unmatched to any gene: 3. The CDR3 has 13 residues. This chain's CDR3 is CSARDGTSNEQYF. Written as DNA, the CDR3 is TGCAGTGCTAGAGACGGGACTAGTAACGAGCAGTACTTC.

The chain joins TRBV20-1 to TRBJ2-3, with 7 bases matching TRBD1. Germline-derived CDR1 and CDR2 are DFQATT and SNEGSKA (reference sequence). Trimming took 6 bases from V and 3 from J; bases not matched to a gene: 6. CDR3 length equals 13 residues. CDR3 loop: CSASDRVTDTQYF. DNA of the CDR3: TGCAGTGCGTCAGACAGGGTTACAGATACGCAGTATTTT.

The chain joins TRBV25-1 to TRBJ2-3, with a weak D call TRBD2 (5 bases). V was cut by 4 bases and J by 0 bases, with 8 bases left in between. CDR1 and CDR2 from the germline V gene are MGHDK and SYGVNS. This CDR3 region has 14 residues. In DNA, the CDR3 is TGTGCCAGCAGTGCCGGGATTAGCACAGATACGCAGTATTTT. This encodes CASSAGISTDTQYF.

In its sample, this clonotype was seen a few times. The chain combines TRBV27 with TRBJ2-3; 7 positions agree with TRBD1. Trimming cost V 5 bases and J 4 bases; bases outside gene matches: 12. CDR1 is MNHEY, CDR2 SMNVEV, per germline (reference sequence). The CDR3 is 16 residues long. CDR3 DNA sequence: TGTGCCAGCAGTCCCAAGGGACAGAGGACTCCAGATACGCAGTATTTT. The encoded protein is CASSPKGQRTPDTQYF.

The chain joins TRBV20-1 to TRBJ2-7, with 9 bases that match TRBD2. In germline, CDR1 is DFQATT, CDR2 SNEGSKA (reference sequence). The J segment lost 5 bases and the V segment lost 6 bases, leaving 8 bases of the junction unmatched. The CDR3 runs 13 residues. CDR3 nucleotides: TGCAGTGCCCCGGGACTAGCAGGAAACGAGCAGTACTTC. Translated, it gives CSAPGLAGNEQYF.

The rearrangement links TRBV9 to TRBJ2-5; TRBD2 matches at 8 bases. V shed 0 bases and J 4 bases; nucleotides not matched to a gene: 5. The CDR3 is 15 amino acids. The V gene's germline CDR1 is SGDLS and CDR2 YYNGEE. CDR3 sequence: CASSVGLALGETQYF. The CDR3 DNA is TGTGCCAGCAGCGTAGGACTAGCGTTAGGAGAGACCCAGTACTTC. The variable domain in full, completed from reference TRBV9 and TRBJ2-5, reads DSGVTQTPKHLITATGQRVTLRCSPRSGDLSVYWYQQSLDQGLQFLIQYYNGEERAKGNILERFSAQQFPDLHSELNLSSLELGDSALYFCASSVGLALGETQYFGPGTRLLVL.

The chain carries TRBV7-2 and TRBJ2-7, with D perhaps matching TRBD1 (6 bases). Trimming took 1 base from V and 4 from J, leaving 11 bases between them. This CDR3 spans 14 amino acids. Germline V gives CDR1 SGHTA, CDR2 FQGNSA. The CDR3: CASSLGTGLYEQYF. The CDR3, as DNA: TGTGCCAGCAGCTTAGGTACAGGGTTGTACGAGCAGTACTTC.

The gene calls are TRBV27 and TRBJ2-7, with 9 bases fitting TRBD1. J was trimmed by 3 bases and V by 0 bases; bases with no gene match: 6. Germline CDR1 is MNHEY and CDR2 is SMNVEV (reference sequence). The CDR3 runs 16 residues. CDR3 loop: CASSLSVGTGSYEQYF. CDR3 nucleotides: TGTGCCAGCAGTTTATCGGTCGGGACAGGGAGCTACGAGCAGTACTTC.

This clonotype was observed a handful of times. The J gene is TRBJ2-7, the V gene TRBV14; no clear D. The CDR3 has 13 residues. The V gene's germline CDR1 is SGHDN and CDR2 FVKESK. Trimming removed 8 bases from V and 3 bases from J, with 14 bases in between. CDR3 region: CASSPNLIYEQYF. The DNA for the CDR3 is TGTGCCAGCTCCCCCAACTTAATCTACGAGCAGTACTTC. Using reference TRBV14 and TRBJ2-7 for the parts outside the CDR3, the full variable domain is EAGVTQFPSHSVIEKGQTVTLRCDPISGHDNLYWYRRVMGKEIKFLLHFVKESKQDESGMPNNRFLAERTGGTYSTLKVQPAELEDSGVYFCASSPNLIYEQYFGPGTRLTVT.

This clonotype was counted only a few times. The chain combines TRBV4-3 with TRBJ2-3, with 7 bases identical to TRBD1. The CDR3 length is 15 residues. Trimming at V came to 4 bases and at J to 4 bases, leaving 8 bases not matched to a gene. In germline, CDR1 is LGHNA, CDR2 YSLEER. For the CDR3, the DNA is TGCGCCAGCAGCCCAACCGTTGGACAGGCAGATACGCAGTATTTT. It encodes CASSPTVGQADTQYF.

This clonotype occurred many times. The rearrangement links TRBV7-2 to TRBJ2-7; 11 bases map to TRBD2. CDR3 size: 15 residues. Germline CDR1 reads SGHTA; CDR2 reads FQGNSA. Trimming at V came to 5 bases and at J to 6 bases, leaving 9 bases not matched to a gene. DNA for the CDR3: TGTGCCAGCAGCCTGGCCACTAGCGGGAGTAGCGAGCAGTACTTC. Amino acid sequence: CASSLATSGSSEQYF.

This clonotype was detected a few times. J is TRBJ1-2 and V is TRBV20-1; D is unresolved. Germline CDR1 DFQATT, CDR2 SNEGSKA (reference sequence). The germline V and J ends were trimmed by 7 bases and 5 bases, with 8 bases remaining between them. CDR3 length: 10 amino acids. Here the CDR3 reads CSGVQYGYTF. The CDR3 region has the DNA TGCAGTGGGGTTCAATATGGCTACACCTTC.

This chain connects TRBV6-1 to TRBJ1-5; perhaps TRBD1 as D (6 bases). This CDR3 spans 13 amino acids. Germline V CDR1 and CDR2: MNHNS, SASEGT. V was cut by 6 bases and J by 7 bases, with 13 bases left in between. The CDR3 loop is CASRQGRVQPQHF. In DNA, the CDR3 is TGTGCCAGCAGACAGGGCAGGGTCCAGCCCCAGCATTTT.

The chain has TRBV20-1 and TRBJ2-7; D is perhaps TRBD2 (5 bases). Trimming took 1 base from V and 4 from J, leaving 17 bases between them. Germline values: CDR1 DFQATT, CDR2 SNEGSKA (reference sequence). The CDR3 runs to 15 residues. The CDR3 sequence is CSARGVLESAYEQYF. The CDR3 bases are TGCAGTGCTAGAGGGGTACTAGAATCTGCGTACGAGCAGTACTTC.

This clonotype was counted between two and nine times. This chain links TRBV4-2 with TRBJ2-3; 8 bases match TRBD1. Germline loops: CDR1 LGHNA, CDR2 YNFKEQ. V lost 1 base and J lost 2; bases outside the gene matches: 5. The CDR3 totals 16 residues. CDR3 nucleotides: TGTGCCAGCAGCCAAGGGCGACAGGGGATCACAGATACGCAGTATTTT. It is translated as CASSQGRQGITDTQYF.

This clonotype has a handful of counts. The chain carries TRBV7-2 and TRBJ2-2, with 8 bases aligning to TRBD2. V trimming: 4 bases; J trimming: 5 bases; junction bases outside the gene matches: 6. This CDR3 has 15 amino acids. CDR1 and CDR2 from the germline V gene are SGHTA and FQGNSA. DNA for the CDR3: TGTGCCAGCAGCTCACGGGAGGGCCGGACCGGGGAGCTGTTTTTT. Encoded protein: CASSSREGRTGELFF.

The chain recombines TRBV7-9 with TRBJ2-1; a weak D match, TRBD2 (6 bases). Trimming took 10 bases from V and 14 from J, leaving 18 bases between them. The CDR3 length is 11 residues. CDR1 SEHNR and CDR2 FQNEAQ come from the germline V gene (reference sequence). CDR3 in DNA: TGTGCCACAACCCTCGGAGGAGGGGAGTTCTTC. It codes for CATTLGGGEFF.

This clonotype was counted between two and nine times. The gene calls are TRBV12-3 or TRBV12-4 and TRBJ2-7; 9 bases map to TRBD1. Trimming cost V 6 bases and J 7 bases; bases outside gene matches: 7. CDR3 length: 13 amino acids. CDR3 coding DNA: TGTGCCAGCAGCTGGGACAGGGAAGGTGAGCAGTACTTC. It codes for CASSWDREGEQYF.

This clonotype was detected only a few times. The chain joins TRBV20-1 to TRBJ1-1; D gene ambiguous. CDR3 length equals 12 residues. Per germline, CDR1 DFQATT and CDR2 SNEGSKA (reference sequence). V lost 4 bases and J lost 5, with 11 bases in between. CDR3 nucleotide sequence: TGCAGTGCTACACAGTCGGGAACTGAAGCTTTCTTT. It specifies CSATQSGTEAFF.

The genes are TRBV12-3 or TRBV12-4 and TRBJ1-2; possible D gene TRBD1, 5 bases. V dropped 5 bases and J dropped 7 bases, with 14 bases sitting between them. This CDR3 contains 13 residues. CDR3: CASSPAGGSGYTF. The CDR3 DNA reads TGTGCCAGCAGTCCTGCGGGGGGATCTGGCTACACCTTC.

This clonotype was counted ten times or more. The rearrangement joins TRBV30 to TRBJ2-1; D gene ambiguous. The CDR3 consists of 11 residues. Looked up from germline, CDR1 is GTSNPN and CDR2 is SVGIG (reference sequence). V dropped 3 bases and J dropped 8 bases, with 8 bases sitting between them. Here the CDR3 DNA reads TGTGCCTGGAGAGTAGGCGATGAGCAGTTCTTC. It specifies CAWRVGDEQFF.

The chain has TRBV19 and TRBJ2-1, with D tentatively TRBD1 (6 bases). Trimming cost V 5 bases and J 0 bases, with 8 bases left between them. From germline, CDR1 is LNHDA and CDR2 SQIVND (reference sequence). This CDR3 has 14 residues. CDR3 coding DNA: TGTGCCAGTAGTGGGGGCAACTCCTACAATGAGCAGTTCTTC. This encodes CASSGGNSYNEQFF. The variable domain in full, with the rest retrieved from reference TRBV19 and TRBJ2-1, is DGGITQSPKYLFRKEGQNVTLSCEQNLNHDAMYWYRQDPGQGLRLIYYSQIVNDFQKGDIAEGYSVSREKKESFPLTVTSAQKNPTAFYLCASSGGNSYNEQFFGPGTRLTVL.

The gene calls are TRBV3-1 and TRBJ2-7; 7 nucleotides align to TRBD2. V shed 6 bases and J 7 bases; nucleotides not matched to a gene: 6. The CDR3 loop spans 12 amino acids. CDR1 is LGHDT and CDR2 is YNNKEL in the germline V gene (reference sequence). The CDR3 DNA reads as TGTGCCAGCAGTCCAGGGACTACTGAGCAGTACTTC. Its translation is CASSPGTTEQYF.

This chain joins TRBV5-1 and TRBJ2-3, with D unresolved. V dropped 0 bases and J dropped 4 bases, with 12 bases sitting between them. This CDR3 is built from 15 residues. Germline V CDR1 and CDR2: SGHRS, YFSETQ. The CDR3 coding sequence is TGCGCCAGCAGCTTGGAAGGGCTAGTTGCAGATACGCAGTATTTT. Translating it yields CASSLEGLVADTQYF.

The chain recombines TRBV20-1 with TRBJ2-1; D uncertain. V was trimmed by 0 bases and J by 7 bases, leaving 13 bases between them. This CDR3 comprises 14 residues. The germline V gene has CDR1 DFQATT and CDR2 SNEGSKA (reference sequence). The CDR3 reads CSARDPDLRNEQFF. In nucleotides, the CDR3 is TGCAGTGCTAGAGATCCAGACCTACGGAATGAGCAGTTCTTC.

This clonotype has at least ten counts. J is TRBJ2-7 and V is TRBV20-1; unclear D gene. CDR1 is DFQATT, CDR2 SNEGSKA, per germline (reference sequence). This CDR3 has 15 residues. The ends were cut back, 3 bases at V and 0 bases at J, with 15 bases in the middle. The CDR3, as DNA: TGCAGTGCTAGGGACCCGGCATATAGCTCCTACGAGCAGTACTTC. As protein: CSARDPAYSSYEQYF.